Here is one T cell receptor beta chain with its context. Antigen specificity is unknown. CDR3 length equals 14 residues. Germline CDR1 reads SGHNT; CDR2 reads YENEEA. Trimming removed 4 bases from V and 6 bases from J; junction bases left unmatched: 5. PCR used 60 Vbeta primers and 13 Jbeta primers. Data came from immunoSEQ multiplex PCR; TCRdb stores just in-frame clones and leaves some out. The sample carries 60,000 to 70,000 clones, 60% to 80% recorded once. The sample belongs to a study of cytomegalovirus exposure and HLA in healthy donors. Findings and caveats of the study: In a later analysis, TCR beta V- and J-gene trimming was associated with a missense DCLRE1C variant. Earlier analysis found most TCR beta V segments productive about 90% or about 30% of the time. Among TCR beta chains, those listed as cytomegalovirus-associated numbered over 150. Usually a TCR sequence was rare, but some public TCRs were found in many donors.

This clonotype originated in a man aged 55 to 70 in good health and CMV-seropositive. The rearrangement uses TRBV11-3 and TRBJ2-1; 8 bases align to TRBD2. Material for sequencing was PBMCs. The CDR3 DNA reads TGTGCCAGCAGCTCAGGACTAGCTGTCAATGAGCAGTTCTTC. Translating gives CASSSGLAVNEQFF.